The T cell receptor beta chain under discussion was sequenced for a study of T-cell reconstitution after alpha-beta-depleted transplantation in children. This clonotype was picked up many times. The authors prepared the TCRbeta library with unique molecular identifiers. TCRdb re-derived calls from the PCR reads in MiXCR, one entry per CDR3 protein. In the table there are 70,000 to 95,000 distinct CDR3 sequences, roughly an eighth of which are singletons. Trimming at V came to 1 base and at J to 1 base, leaving 5 bases not matched to a gene. From germline, CDR1 is SGHRS and CDR2 YFSETQ. CDR3 size: 16 residues.

The chain has TRBV5-1 and TRBJ2-3; TRBD2 agrees at 8 bases. The sequence came from a human donor who donated a stem cell graft to a child with inherited bone marrow failure. Source: PBMCs from the stem cell graft donor, taken from the stem cell graft. In DNA form, the CDR3 reads TGCGCCAGCAGCTTGTGGGTAGCGGGGCGCACAGATACGCAGTATTTT. This sequence encodes CASSLWVAGRTDTQYF.